Presented here are 14 T cell receptor beta chains from one specimen sequenced in a study of blood T cells in healthy people across ages. Primed by a sample-barcoded 5' primer and a J-beta primer mix, a second PCR proceeded for roughly 6 to 12 cycles. One entry per CDR3 protein results from TCRdb running MiXCR on the 5' RACE reads. Among hundreds of thousands of distinct CDR3 sequences listed, around 45% were seen once. The sequencing sample was made of blood. Every receptor here comes from a woman aged 60-70 years in good health.

The CDR3 DNA follows: TGCGCCAGCAGCCAAGACCGGGGTCAGACGATCGAGCAGTACTTC. The encoded protein is CASSQDRGQTIEQYF. J is TRBJ2-5 and V is TRBV4-1, with TRBD2 as a possible D gene (5 bases). The J call may be wrong; the DNA end is better matched by TRBJ2-7. CDR3 length equals 15 residues. Germline V gene sequence: CDR1 MGHRA, CDR2 YSYEKL.

V usage is TRBV9 and J usage is TRBJ2-3; possible D gene TRBD1, 6 bases. CDR3 length: 15 residues. V lost 4 bases and J 2 bases, leaving 14 bases between the germline ends. CDR1 and CDR2 from the germline V gene are SGDLS and YYNGEE. CDR3 residues: CASSSGRGNTDTQYF. CDR3 nucleotides: TGTGCCAGCAGCTCCGGTAGGGGGAACACAGATACGCAGTATTTT.

The J gene is TRBJ2-1, the V gene TRBV9; the D gene is possibly TRBD1 (7 bases). Looked up from germline, CDR1 is SGDLS and CDR2 is YYNGEE. Trimming took off 4 bases at V and 7 bases at J, with 18 bases between the two ends. The CDR3 runs to 15 residues. The CDR3 nucleotides are TGTGCCAGCAGCCCGCGTGACAGGGCGGGAAATGAGCAGTTCTTC. Its translation: CASSPRDRAGNEQFF.

The genes are TRBV12-3 or TRBV12-4 and TRBJ2-7, with D tentatively TRBD1 (5 bases). CDR3 length equals 15 residues. V was pared by 7 bases and J by 7 bases, with 23 bases between. CDR3: CASTWGSGSYNEQYF. The CDR3 DNA is TGTGCCAGCACCTGGGGCTCCGGCTCCTACAATGAGCAGTACTTC.

The rearrangement links TRBV4-2 to TRBJ2-1, with D unclear. Per the germline V gene, CDR1 is LGHNA and CDR2 is YNFKEQ. V was cut by 6 bases and J by 6 bases, with 12 bases left in between. The CDR3 covers 13 residues. The CDR3 bases are TGTGCCAGCAGTGTCTCTTTTGGCAATGAGCAGTTCTTC. As protein: CASSVSFGNEQFF.

This clonotype was seen more than once but under ten times. The rearrangement uses TRBV18 and TRBJ2-3; 8 bases are a match to TRBD2. CDR3 length equals 13 residues. The trim removed 3 bases at V and 9 bases at J, leaving 5 bases unmatched. Germline-derived CDR1 and CDR2 are KGHSH and LQKENI. For the CDR3, the DNA is TGTGCCAGCTCACCCCTTAAGCGGGAGACGCAGTATTTT. This codes for CASSPLKRETQYF.

This clonotype was seen a few times. This chain connects TRBV4-1 to TRBJ1-6; the D gene is possibly TRBD1 (5 bases). The V gene's germline CDR1 is MGHRA and CDR2 YSYEKL. This CDR3 has 14 amino acids. V lost 6 bases, J lost 5 bases, and 11 bases lay in between. In DNA, the CDR3 is TGCGCCAGCAGAGGGGAACCGAATAATTCACCCCTCCACTTT. It translates to CASRGEPNNSPLHF.

This clonotype has at least ten counts. The V call is TRBV24-1, the J call TRBJ2-5; D might be TRBD1 or TRBD2, each matching 5 bases. This CDR3 comprises 12 residues. CDR1 is KGHDR, CDR2 SFDVKD, per germline. The V end was cut by 10 bases, the J end by 5 bases, with 13 bases between. CDR3 sequence (DNA): TGTGCCACAGGGACGGACCTGGAGACCCAGTACTTC. It specifies CATGTDLETQYF.

CDR3 DNA sequence: TGTGCCAGCAGTTTGAGGGGGCCCAAAGCCCTTCAGTACTTC. Its translation: CASSLRGPKALQYF. The rearrangement uses TRBV12-3 or TRBV12-4 and TRBJ2-7; 7 nucleotides agree with TRBD1. The CDR3 is 14 amino acids. Trimming took 3 bases from V and 10 from J; bases not matched to a gene: 12.

This sequence joins TRBV27 and TRBJ2-7, with TRBD1 identical over 8 bases. Gene TRBJ2-4 matches the end of the DNA better, so the J call may be wrong. The CDR3 spans 16 residues. Germline V gene data show CDR1 as MNHEY and CDR2 as SMNVEV (reference sequence). In DNA form, the CDR3 reads TGTGCCAGCAGTCAGCAGGGGGCTCGGAGAGAAAACATTCAGTACTTC. Residues: CASSQQGARRENIQYF.

The CDR3 loop is CASSSTTGDYGYTF. The CDR3 DNA reads as TGTGCCAGCAGTTCAACAACAGGGGATTATGGCTACACCTTC. The chain joins TRBV28 to TRBJ1-2, with 7 bases fitting TRBD1. The CDR3 runs 14 residues. V lost 4 bases, J lost 5 bases, and 7 bases stayed unmatched. Germline V lookup: CDR1 MDHEN, CDR2 SYDVKM.

The V gene is TRBV6-2 or TRBV6-3, the J gene TRBJ2-1; D may be TRBD1 (6 bases). Germline CDR1 MNHEY, CDR2 SVGEGT. The CDR3 totals 13 residues. V was cut by 2 bases and J by 8 bases, with 10 bases left in between. Written as DNA, the CDR3 is TGTGCCAGCAGTTACCAACAGGGTGATGAGCAGTTCTTC. This sequence encodes CASSYQQGDEQFF.

This sequence joins TRBV6-1 and TRBJ2-7; 12 nucleotides align to TRBD2. The J call may be mistaken, given a closer DNA end match to TRBJ2-5. The germline V gene encodes CDR1 MNHNS and CDR2 SASEGT. This CDR3 spans 17 amino acids. CDR3 sequence (DNA): TGTGCCAGCAGTCCTAGCGGGAGGGCCCCCCCGGCCGAGACCCAGTACTTC. This encodes CASSPSGRAPPAETQYF.

The J gene is TRBJ2-4, the V gene TRBV5-4, with TRBD2 identical over 8 bases. The DNA end lines up better with TRBJ2-7; the J call may be wrong. The CDR3 totals 14 residues. The germline V gene encodes CDR1 SGHNT and CDR2 YYREEE (reference sequence). CDR3 region: CASSPTSVAYEQYF. The CDR3 nucleotides read TGTGCCAGCAGCCCGACTAGCGTTGCCTACGAGCAGTACTTC.